The clone carrying this TCR beta chain was seen many times. Its matching antigen is unknown. This record comes from a study of T cells in Graves' hyperthyroidism and ophthalmopathy. Study-wide points: Ophthalmopathy was told apart from stable hyperthyroidism by a 13 V-J model. In validation, the model predicted ophthalmopathy. These predictions came a median roughly seven months before onset. The majority of expanded thyroid clonotypes above 0.001 also appeared in blood.

Trimming cost V 5 bases and J 6 bases; bases outside gene matches: 6. The V gene's germline CDR1 is SGHDN and CDR2 FVKESK. The CDR3 has 14 residues. Amplified regions were TCR beta CDR3 sequences from RNA transcripts. During a first-round RT-PCR of the TCR CDR3, the HTBI primer set was used. TCRdb redid the calling of the multiplex PCR reads with MiXCR, one entry per CDR3 protein. The sample gives roughly 500,000 distinct CDR3 sequences, 40% to 55% of which show up once; around 47% is in the top ten. Patients having uncontrolled infection, another autoimmune disease, pregnancy or lactation were not included.

This sequence originates from an adult woman with Graves' disease, either hyperthyroidism or ophthalmopathy (not recorded which). The chain links TRBV14 to TRBJ2-2, with 7 nucleotides matching TRBD1. What was sequenced was peripheral blood or thyroid tissue (not recorded which). CDR3 bases: TGTGCCAGCAGCACCCGACAGGGTGCCGGGGAGCTGTTTTTT. Residues: CASSTRQGAGELFF.